This T cell receptor (beta chain) was sequenced for a study of siplizumab effects on memory and regulatory T cells. About 91,000 TCR templates were measured in each sample. Measured with immunoSEQ multiplex PCR; TCRdb has only the in-frame clones, and not every one. The sample lists more than 70,000 clones, over 90% occurring once. As to this clone: What it binds is unknown.

Findings and limits, study-wide: With siplizumab, Treg-derived clones averaged roughly 66% of mappable alloreactive CD4+ clones, versus 26.9% in controls. There were only a minor fraction of alloreactive clones that mapped to unstimulated subsets. The alloresponse seemed to draw substantially on naive T cells, which appeared more diverse than memory cells.

The V gene's germline CDR1 is SGHNT and CDR2 YYREEE (reference sequence). With V trimmed by 0 bases and J by 5 bases, 14 bases remained unmatched. This CDR3 contains 18 residues. The rearrangement uses TRBV5-4 and TRBJ2-3; 8 bases fit TRBD2. Sequences were obtained from CD8+ T cells sorted from blood. The TCR comes from a human donor in good health. CDR3 amino acids: CASSLAPRSGRGQDTQYF. Here the CDR3 DNA reads TGTGCCAGCAGCTTGGCCCCTCGGAGCGGGAGAGGGCAAGATACGCAGTATTTT.